These 14 T cell receptor beta chains originate from one sample sequenced in a study of T cell repertoires in cytomegalovirus infection (dated by TCRdb to between 2018 and 2020). Their antigens remain unidentified. The sample's treatment or condition, from its label and the paper: in vitro stimulation with specific CMV peptide epitopes to enrich CMV-specific T cells. Sequencing relied on an Illumina HiSeq 1500. TCRdb reprocessed the public reads (quality trimming at Q25 with fastp, clone calling with MiXCR) and kept in-frame beta chains. For every CDR3 protein sequence, its rows merge into one entry that carries the most common genes and DNA. Present in this sample are 700,000 to 900,000 distinct CDR3 sequences, roughly 29% of which were seen just once. About 12% of the sample is taken by the ten largest. Specimen: cultured CD8+ T cells from PBMCs, collected from culture after CMV antigen stimulation. Receptor source: a human donor in good health (CMV status not recorded). Some clones in this sample may be carry-over from other donors' samples.

This clonotype showed up many times. The chain couples TRBV7-2 to TRBJ1-5; D uncertain. This CDR3 spans 13 amino acids. V was pared by 5 bases and J by 3 bases, with 8 bases between. CDR1 and CDR2 (germline): SGHTA, FQGNSA. CDR3 sequence: CASSPRVNQPQHF. The CDR3 bases are TGTGCCAGCAGCCCAAGAGTCAATCAGCCCCAGCATTTT.

This chain joins TRBV4-1 and TRBJ1-1; 8 bases fit TRBD1. The CDR3 runs 17 residues. Trimming cost V 2 bases and J 3 bases; bases outside gene matches: 11. CDR1 is MGHRA, CDR2 YSYEKL, per germline. CDR3 nucleotide sequence: TGCGCCAGCAGCCAACCGGACAGGGTGGATTCGGACACTGAAGCTTTCTTT. As protein: CASSQPDRVDSDTEAFF.

This chain connects TRBV19 to TRBJ2-1; D remains unclear. This CDR3 has 13 amino acids. Between the trimmed V and J ends, which lost 1 base and 5 bases, there was a span of 6 bases. Germline V gene lookup returns CDR1 LNHDA and CDR2 SQIVND (reference sequence). CDR3 in amino acids: CASSIADNNEQFF. The CDR3 DNA sequence: TGTGCCAGTAGTATAGCCGACAACAATGAGCAGTTCTTC.

The sample holds a few counts of this clonotype. The genes are TRBV12-3 or TRBV12-4 and TRBJ2-1; D call uncertain. The CDR3 extends over 11 amino acids. V was clipped by 11 bases and J by 8 bases, with 13 bases between them. CDR3 in amino acids: CAAAPIHEQFF. DNA for the CDR3: TGTGCCGCAGCCCCCATCCATGAGCAGTTCTTC.

This clonotype was observed a handful of times. CDR3 nucleotides: TGTGCCAGCAGCCGTCCAAAGAGGGGCCTTCTTGAAAAACTGTTTTTT. It codes for CASSRPKRGLLEKLFF. This chain joins TRBV6-2 or TRBV6-3 and TRBJ1-4; TRBD1 might be the D (5 bases). This CDR3 has 16 amino acids. Germline loops: CDR1 MNHEY, CDR2 SVGEGT. Trimming pared 6 bases from V and 7 bases from J, leaving 21 bases between.

V usage is TRBV20-1 and J usage is TRBJ1-2; D is perhaps TRBD1 (6 bases). The V end was cut by 6 bases, the J end by 3 bases, with 14 bases between. The CDR3 has 13 residues. Germline lookup yields CDR1 DFQATT and CDR2 SNEGSKA (reference sequence). The CDR3 DNA sequence: TGCAGTGCCCCAGAAGGGGGATACTATGGCTACACCTTC. Residues: CSAPEGGYYGYTF.

The rearrangement links TRBV11-3 to TRBJ2-2; a weak D match, TRBD2 (5 bases). This CDR3 has 16 amino acids. V was cut by 0 bases and J by 0 bases, with 8 bases left in between. Germline V gives CDR1 SGHNT, CDR2 YENEEA. This chain's CDR3 is CASSLEPRANTGELFF. The CDR3 DNA reads as TGTGCCAGCAGCTTAGAACCGAGGGCGAACACCGGGGAGCTGTTTTTT.

The chain employs TRBV6-6 and TRBJ1-6, with D unclear. V was shortened by 2 bases and J by 8 bases, with 10 bases between the two germline ends. Per the germline V gene, CDR1 is MNHNY and CDR2 is SVGAGI (reference sequence). The CDR3 length is 14 residues. CDR3 in DNA: TGTGCCAGCAGTTACCCCTCTGAGTATTCACCCCTCCACTTT. Its protein product is CASSYPSEYSPLHF.

This clonotype was detected only a few times. The chain is built from TRBV7-9 and TRBJ2-1, with D uncertain. Germline V lookup: CDR1 SEHNR, CDR2 FQNEAQ (reference sequence). This CDR3 region has 14 residues. V dropped 0 bases and J dropped 6 bases, with 9 bases sitting between them. CDR3 nucleotides: TGTGCCAGCAGCTTAGCGCTCGGGTTCAATGAGCAGTTCTTC. Its protein is CASSLALGFNEQFF.

This clonotype was detected ten times or more. The V call is TRBV24-1, the J call TRBJ2-1, with 8 bases identical to TRBD1. V was clipped by 3 bases and J by 4 bases; unmatched bases: 7. CDR3 length: 16 residues. Germline V lookup: CDR1 KGHDR, CDR2 SFDVKD. CDR3 DNA sequence: TGTGCCACCAGTGATCCCCAGGACAGGGCTTACAATGAGCAGTTCTTC. This codes for CATSDPQDRAYNEQFF.

Comments on this clonotype: A much larger clonotype is one base distant, so this may be a read error. The J gene is TRBJ2-1, the V gene TRBV7-8, with D perhaps assigned TRBD1 or TRBD2 (6 bases each). Near its end, the DNA agrees better with TRBJ2-7, so the J call may be wrong. CDR1 SGHVS and CDR2 FQNEAQ come from the germline V gene. CDR3 size: 15 residues. CDR3 sequence reads: CASSLVNRAGNEQYF. Here the CDR3 DNA reads TGTGCCAGCAGCTTAGTAAACAGGGCGGGGAATGAGCAGTACTTC.

This chain links TRBV18 with TRBJ2-7; the match to TRBD2 covers 8 bases. CDR1 is KGHSH, CDR2 LQKENI, per germline. V trimming: 2 bases; J trimming: 5 bases; junction bases outside the gene matches: 2. This CDR3 contains 13 residues. The CDR3 loop reads CASSPERGNEQYV. The CDR3 DNA is TGTGCCAGCTCACCAGAGCGGGGGAACGAGCAGTACGTC.

There are a few counts of this clonotype. The chain combines TRBV7-6 with TRBJ2-1; 9 bases match TRBD2. The CDR3 runs 15 residues. V shed 6 bases, J shed 1 base, and the junction held 4 bases outside the gene matches. CDR1 and CDR2 from the germline V gene are SGHVS and FNYEAQ. CDR3 nucleotide sequence: TGTGCCAGCAGTCATCTAGCGGGGTCCTACAATGAGCAGTTCTTC. Protein: CASSHLAGSYNEQFF.

The chain has TRBV7-6 and TRBJ1-6, with D perhaps TRBD1 (6 bases). The CDR3 contains 16 residues. The germline CDR1 and CDR2 sequences are SGHVS and FNYEAQ. The V and J ends lost 1 base and 6 bases respectively, with 13 bases between them. Here the CDR3 reads CASSLGTAPINSPLHF. The CDR3 DNA reads TGTGCCAGCAGCTTAGGGACAGCTCCAATTAATTCACCCCTCCACTTT.